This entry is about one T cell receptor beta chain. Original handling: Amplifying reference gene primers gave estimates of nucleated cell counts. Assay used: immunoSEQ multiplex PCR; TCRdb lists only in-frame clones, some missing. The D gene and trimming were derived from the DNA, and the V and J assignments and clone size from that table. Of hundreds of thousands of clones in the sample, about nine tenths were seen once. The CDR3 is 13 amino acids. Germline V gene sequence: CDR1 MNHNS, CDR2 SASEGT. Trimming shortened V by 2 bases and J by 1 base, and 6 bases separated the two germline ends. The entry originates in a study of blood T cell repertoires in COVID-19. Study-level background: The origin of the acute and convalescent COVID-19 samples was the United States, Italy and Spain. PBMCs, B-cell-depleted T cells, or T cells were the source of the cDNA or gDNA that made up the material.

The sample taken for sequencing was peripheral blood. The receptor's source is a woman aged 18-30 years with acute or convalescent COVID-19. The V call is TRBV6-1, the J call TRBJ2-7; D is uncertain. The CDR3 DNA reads TGTGCCAGCAGTGAATCAGGATCCTACGAGCAGTACTTC. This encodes CASSESGSYEQYF.